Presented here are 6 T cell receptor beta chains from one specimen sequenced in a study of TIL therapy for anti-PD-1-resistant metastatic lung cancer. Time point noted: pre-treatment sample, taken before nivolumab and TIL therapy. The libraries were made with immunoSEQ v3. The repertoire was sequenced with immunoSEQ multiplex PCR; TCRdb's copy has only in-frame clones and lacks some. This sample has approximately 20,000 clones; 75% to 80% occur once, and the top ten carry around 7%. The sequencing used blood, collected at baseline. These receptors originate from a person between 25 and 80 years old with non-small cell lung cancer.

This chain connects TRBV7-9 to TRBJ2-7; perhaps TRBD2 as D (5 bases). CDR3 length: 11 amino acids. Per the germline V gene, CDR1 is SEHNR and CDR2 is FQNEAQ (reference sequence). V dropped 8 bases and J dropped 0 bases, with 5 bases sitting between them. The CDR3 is CASGSSYEQYF. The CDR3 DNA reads TGTGCCAGCGGGAGCTCCTACGAGCAGTACTTC.

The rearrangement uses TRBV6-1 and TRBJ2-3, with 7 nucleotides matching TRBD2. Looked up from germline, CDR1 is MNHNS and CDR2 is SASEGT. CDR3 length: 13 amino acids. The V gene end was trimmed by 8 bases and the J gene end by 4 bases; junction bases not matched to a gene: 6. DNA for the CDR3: TGTGCCAGCGGTGTAGCGGGTGCAGATACGCAGTATTTT. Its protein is CASGVAGADTQYF.

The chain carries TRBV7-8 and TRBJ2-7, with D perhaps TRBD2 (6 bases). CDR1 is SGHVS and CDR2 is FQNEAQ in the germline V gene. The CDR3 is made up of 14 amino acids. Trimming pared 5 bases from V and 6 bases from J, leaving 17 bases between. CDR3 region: CASSTRGWGGEQYF. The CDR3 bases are TGTGCCAGCAGCACCCGGGGGTGGGGTGGCGAGCAGTACTTC.

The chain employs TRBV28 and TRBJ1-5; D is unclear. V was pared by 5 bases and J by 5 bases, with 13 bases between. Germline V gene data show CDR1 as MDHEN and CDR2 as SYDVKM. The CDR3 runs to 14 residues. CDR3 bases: TGTGCCAGCAGTGCCCCGGACCGGTATCAGCCCCAGCATTTT. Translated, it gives CASSAPDRYQPQHF.

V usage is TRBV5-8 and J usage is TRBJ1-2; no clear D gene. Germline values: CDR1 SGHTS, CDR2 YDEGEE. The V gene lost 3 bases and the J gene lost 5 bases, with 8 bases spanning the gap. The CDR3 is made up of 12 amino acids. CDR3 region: CASSSDGYGYTF. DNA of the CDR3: TGTGCCAGCAGCTCCGACGGATATGGCTACACCTTC.

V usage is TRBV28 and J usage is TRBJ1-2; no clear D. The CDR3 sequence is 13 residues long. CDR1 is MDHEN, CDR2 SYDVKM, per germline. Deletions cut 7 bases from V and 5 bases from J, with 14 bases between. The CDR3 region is CASKFAGSYGYTF. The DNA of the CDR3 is TGTGCCAGCAAGTTCGCCGGGTCATATGGCTACACCTTC.